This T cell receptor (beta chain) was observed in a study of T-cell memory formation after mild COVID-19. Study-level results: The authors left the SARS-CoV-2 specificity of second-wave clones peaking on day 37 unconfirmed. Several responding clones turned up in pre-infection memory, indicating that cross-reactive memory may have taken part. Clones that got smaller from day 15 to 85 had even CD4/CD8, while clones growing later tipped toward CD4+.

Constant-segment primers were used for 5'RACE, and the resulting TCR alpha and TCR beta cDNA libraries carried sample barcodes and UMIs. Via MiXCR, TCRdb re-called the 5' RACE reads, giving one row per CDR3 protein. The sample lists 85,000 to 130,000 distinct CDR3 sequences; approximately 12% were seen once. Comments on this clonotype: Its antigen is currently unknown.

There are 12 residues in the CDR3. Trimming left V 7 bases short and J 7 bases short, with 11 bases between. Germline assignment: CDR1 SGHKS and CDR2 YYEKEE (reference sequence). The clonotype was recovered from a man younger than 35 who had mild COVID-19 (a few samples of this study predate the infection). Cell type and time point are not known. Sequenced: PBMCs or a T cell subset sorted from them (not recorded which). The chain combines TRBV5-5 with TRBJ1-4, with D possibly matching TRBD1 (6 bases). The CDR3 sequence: CASRVGGEKLFF. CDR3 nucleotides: TGTGCCAGCCGCGTAGGGGGTGAAAAACTGTTTTTT.